This T cell receptor (beta chain) came from a study of blood T cells in healthy people across ages. Regarding the study as a whole: One million T cells yielded diversity estimates that were considered underestimates.

Donors each provided ten milliliters of peripheral blood. Together with a sample-barcoded 5' primer, a J-beta primer mix was included in a second PCR lasting about 6 to 11 cycles. A template-switch adaptor containing 12 random nucleotides labeled each cDNA molecule. Per-sample output comprised a minimum of 3 million paired-end reads containing CDR3. TCRdb used MiXCR to reprocess the 5' RACE reads, holding one entry per CDR3 protein. The sample includes about 1.8 million distinct CDR3 sequences, 40% to 55% of them seen just once. Details on this clonotype: Its cognate antigen is unknown.

The source material was blood. The source is a woman between 40 and 55 years old in good health.

The DNA of the CDR3 is TGTGCCACCGGGGACACGACCTACGAGCAGTACTTC. This encodes CATGDTTYEQYF. This sequence joins TRBV15 and TRBJ2-7, with D possibly matching TRBD1 (6 bases). The CDR3 is 12 amino acids. Trimming pared 8 bases from V and 2 bases from J, leaving 10 bases between. Germline V gene lookup returns CDR1 LNHNV and CDR2 YYDKDF (reference sequence).